These T cell receptor beta chains were read from a single sample in a study of blood T cell repertoires in COVID-19. Using immunoSEQ multiplex PCR, the repertoire was profiled, and TCRdb retains in-frame clones only, with some absent. The sample has a few hundred thousand clones; approximately 87% are singletons. The source material was peripheral blood. The origin of the receptors is a man between 60 and 75 years old who had recovered from COVID-19. Both conserved end residues are part of each CDR3. D genes are given only for firm matches. Some rows have no size entry. The others give once, few or many, or a class for an expanded clone.

TRBV3-1/TRBV3-2	TRBJ2-4	TRBD2	NA	CASSQDGTSGGFGKNIQYF	TGTGCCAGCAGCCAAGATGGCACTAGCGGGGGCTTCGGCAAAAACATTCAGTACTTC
TRBV11-2	TRBJ2-3	TRBD1	NA	CAIVGDRVKERSTDTQYF	TGTGCCATCGTCGGGGACAGGGTGAAGGAGCGAAGCACAGATACGCAGTATTTT
TRBV5-4	TRBJ2-1	NA	few	CASSLSGSSYNEQFF	TGTGCCAGCAGCTTGAGCGGTAGCTCCTACAATGAGCAGTTCTTC
TRBV5-1	TRBJ2-5	NA	few	CASLPSPGAGETQYF	TGCGCCAGCCTGCCATCTCCGGGAGCCGGCGAGACCCAGTACTTC
TRBV12-1	TRBJ1-5	NA	NA	CASSFPEGQRNQPQHF	TGTGCCAGCAGCTTCCCTGAGGGACAGAGAAATCAGCCCCAGCATTTT
TRBV7-2	TRBJ2-1	TRBD2	NA	CASSQTSGGYNEQFF	TGTGCTAGCAGCCAGACTAGCGGGGGGTACAATGAGCAGTTCTTC
TRBV19	TRBJ1-3	TRBD1	NA	CASSTATGGYPAGNTIYF	TGTGCCAGTAGTACCGCGACAGGGGGCTACCCCGCTGGAAACACCATATATTTT
TRBV7-2	TRBJ2-1	TRBD1	NA	CASRSTGGPYNEQFF	TGTGCCAGCAGATCAACAGGGGGCCCTTACAATGAGCAGTTCTTC
TRBV6-5	TRBJ2-7	TRBD2	NA	CASSYSIAGAYEQYF	TGTGCCAGCAGTTACTCGATAGCGGGAGCCTACGAGCAGTACTTC
TRBV4-1	TRBJ1-5	TRBD1	NA	CASSQGTGRQPQHF	TGCGCCAGCAGCCAAGGGACAGGGCGGCAGCCCCAGCATTTT
TRBV19	TRBJ1-5	NA	NA	CASSIYDTDQPQHF	TGTGCCAGTAGTATTTACGACACCGATCAGCCCCAGCATTTT
TRBV2	TRBJ1-5	NA	NA	CASSPTGLGNQPQHF	TGTGCCAGCAGCCCCACAGGGCTGGGCAATCAGCCCCAGCATTTT
TRBV6-5	TRBJ2-1	NA	NA	CASSSPGGPVYEQFF	TGTGCCAGCAGTTCCCCCGGGGGACCGGTGTATGAGCAGTTCTTC
TRBV27	TRBJ2-1	TRBD1	NA	CASSFAGTGLNEQFF	TGTGCCAGCAGTTTTGCGGGGACAGGGCTCAATGAGCAGTTCTTC
TRBV24-1	TRBJ2-7	TRBD1	NA	CATSDSQGYYEQYF	TGTGCCACCAGTGATTCACAGGGGTACTACGAGCAGTACTTC
TRBV7-9	TRBJ1-2	NA	NA	CASSPSGWGEGYTF	TGTGCCAGCAGCCCTTCGGGCTGGGGAGAAGGCTACACCTTC
TRBV19	TRBJ1-5	NA	NA	CASSIWAGESSNQPQHF	TGTGCCAGTAGTATCTGGGCAGGGGAGTCAAGCAATCAGCCCCAGCATTTT
TRBV15	TRBJ1-5	TRBD1	NA	CATAGGGTGLNQPQHF	TGTGCCACTGCTGGGGGGGGGACAGGGCTGAATCAGCCCCAGCATTTT
TRBV10-3	TRBJ2-7	NA	once	CAISERGYEQYF	TGTGCCATCAGCGAAAGGGGTTACGAGCAGTACTTC
TRBV2	TRBJ1-2	TRBD1	few	CASSALGPTGVGYTF	TGTGCCAGCAGTGCCCTCGGACCGACAGGGGTCGGCTACACCTTC
TRBV2	TRBJ2-2	NA	medium-sized	CASTYNTGELFF	TGTGCCAGCACCTACAACACCGGGGAGCTGTTTTTT
TRBV3-1/TRBV3-2	TRBJ2-1	NA	NA	CASSQPFNEQFF	TGTGCCAGCAGCCAACCGTTCAATGAGCAGTTCTTC
TRBV9	TRBJ2-7	NA	NA	CASSARGGGGYEQYF	TGTGCCAGCAGCGCCCGGGGAGGGGGAGGGTACGAGCAGTACTTC
TRBV15	TRBJ2-1	TRBD2	NA	CATSRDGGRLAEILPSSYNEQFF	TGTGCCACCAGCAGAGATGGGGGGAGACTAGCGGAAATACTTCCGAGCTCCTACAATGAGCAGTTCTTC
TRBV11-2	TRBJ1-2	TRBD1	NA	CASSPDRGRFDGYTF	TGTGCCAGCAGCCCGGACAGGGGGCGCTTCGACGGCTACACCTTC
TRBV7-2	TRBJ2-2	NA	NA	CASSLQIGNTGELFF	TGTGCCAGCAGCTTACAAATCGGGAACACCGGGGAGCTGTTTTTT
TRBV25-1	TRBJ1-5	NA	few	CASSETGSPNQPQHF	TGTGCCAGCAGTGAGACAGGCAGCCCCAATCAGCCCCAGCATTTT